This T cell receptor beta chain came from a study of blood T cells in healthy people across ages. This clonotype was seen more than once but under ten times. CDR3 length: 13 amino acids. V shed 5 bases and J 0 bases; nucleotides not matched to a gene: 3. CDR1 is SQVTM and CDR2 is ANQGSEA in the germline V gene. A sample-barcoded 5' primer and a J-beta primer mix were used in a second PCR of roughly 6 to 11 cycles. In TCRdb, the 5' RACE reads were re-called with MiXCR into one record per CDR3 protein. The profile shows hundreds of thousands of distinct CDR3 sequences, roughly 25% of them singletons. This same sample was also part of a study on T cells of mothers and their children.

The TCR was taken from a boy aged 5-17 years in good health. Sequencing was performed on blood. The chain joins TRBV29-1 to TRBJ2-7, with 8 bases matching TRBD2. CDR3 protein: CSVLREDSYEQYF. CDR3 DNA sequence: TGCAGCGTTCTGCGGGAGGACTCCTACGAGCAGTACTTC.